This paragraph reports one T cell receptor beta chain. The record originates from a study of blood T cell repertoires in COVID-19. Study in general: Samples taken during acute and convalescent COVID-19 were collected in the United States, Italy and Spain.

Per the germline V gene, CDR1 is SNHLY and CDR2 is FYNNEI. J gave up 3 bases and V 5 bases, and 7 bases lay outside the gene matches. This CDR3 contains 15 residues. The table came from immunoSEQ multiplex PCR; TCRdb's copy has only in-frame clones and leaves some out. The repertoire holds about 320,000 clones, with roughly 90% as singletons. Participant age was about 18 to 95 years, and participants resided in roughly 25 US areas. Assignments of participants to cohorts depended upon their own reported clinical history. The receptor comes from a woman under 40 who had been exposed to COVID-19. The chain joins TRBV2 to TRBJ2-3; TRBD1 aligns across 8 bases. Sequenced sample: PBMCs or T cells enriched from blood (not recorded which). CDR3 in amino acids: CASSIQGARTDTQYF. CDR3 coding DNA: TGTGCCAGCAGTATCCAGGGGGCAAGAACAGATACGCAGTATTTT. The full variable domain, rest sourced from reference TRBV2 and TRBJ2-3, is EPEVTQTPSHQVTQMGQEVILRCVPISNHLYFYWYRQILGQKVEFLVSFYNNEISEKSEIFDDQFSVERPDGSNFTLKIRSTKLEDSAMYFCASSIQGARTDTQYFGPGTRLTVL.